These 32 T cell receptor beta chains were all obtained from the same sample, sequenced in a study of blood T cell repertoires in COVID-19. Repertoires were generated with immunoSEQ multiplex PCR, while TCRdb's copy carries only in-frame clones and drops some. The data contain about 40,000 clones, 86% of them seen just once; the ten biggest clones take up 15% to 20%. Sequencing used peripheral blood. The receptors here all came from a man aged 50 to 60 in a cohort sampled during active COVID-19.

The chain links TRBV10-2 to TRBJ2-7, with 7 bases fitting TRBD1. The CDR3 is made up of 15 amino acids. V shed 4 bases, J shed 1 base, and the junction held 7 bases outside the gene matches. Germline CDR1 WSHSY, CDR2 SAAADI. CDR3: CASSGGQLDSYEQYV. The CDR3 bases are TGCGCCAGCAGTGGGGGACAGCTTGATTCCTACGAGCAGTACGTC.

J is TRBJ2-1 and V is TRBV27, with 8 nucleotides matching TRBD1. CDR1 is MNHEY and CDR2 is SMNVEV in the germline V gene (reference sequence). J gave up 6 bases and V 6 bases, and 4 bases lay outside the gene matches. This CDR3 has 13 residues. The CDR3 DNA follows: TGTGCCAGCAGGACAGGGGCCGTCAATGAGCAGTTCTTC. It encodes CASRTGAVNEQFF.

This chain links TRBV5-1 with TRBJ1-2; TRBD1 agrees at 7 bases. The length of the CDR3 is 15 residues. Germline lookup yields CDR1 SGHRS and CDR2 YFSETQ. The V and J ends lost 4 bases and 0 bases, in that order; junction bases with no gene match: 6. CDR3 amino acids: CASSPGQPPNYGYTF. For the CDR3, the DNA is TGCGCCAGCAGCCCGGGACAGCCCCCTAACTATGGCTACACCTTC.

The chain couples TRBV9 to TRBJ2-7, with TRBD1 as a possible D gene (6 bases). CDR3 length: 16 amino acids. V was clipped by 0 bases and J by 4 bases, with 17 bases between them. Germline assignment: CDR1 SGDLS and CDR2 YYNGEE. The CDR3 DNA is TGTGCCAGCAGCGTAGTTAGAGGGGGATTTTTTTACGAGCAGTACGTC. Encoded protein: CASSVVRGGFFYEQYV.

The chain recombines TRBV18 with TRBJ1-1, with a tentative D call TRBD1 (5 bases). Germline V gene lookup returns CDR1 KGHSH and CDR2 LQKENI. The V end lost 4 bases, the J end lost 6 bases, and 12 bases lay between the germline ends. The CDR3 extends over 13 amino acids. The CDR3 DNA reads TGTGCCAGCTCACGAGAACAGGAAGCTGAAGCTTTCTTT. The encoded protein is CASSREQEAEAFF.

The rearrangement uses TRBV20-1 and TRBJ2-1, with TRBD2 matching 8 bases. The germline gives CDR1 DFQATT, CDR2 SNEGSKA (reference sequence). The ends lost 3 bases at V and 9 bases at J; junction bases unmatched: 1. The CDR3 contains 11 residues. CDR3 protein: CSASSGSEQFF. The CDR3 DNA reads as TGCAGTGCTAGCAGCGGGAGTGAGCAGTTCTTC.

This clone was seen a handful of times. The V call is TRBV9, the J call TRBJ2-5; 8 nucleotides line up with TRBD2. The CDR3 loop spans 16 amino acids. Trimming at V came to 4 bases and at J to 2 bases, leaving 10 bases not matched to a gene. Germline CDR1 SGDLS, CDR2 YYNGEE. The CDR3 coding sequence is TGTGCCAGCAGCCCCGGAATAGCGGGGCTACAAGAGACCCAGTACTTC. This encodes CASSPGIAGLQETQYF.

This clone was seen a single time. Here the CDR3 reads CASRIRTGRTEAFF. The CDR3 DNA reads as TGTGCCAGCAGGATACGGACAGGGAGGACTGAAGCTTTCTTT. This chain joins TRBV27 and TRBJ1-1; 8 bases are shared with TRBD1. The CDR3 has 14 amino acids. V trimming: 6 bases; J trimming: 5 bases; junction bases outside the gene matches: 8. The V gene's germline CDR1 is MNHEY and CDR2 SMNVEV (reference sequence).

The rearrangement links TRBV5-1 to TRBJ2-1; D remains unclear. V gave up 0 bases and J gave up 0 bases, with 7 bases separating them. The CDR3 is 15 residues long. CDR1 and CDR2 from the germline V gene are SGHRS and YFSETQ. The chain's CDR3 is CASSLVASSYNEQFF. CDR3 in DNA: TGCGCCAGCAGCTTGGTGGCCAGCTCCTACAATGAGCAGTTCTTC.

The V call is TRBV19, the J call TRBJ1-4, with D tentatively TRBD1 (5 bases). Between the trimmed V and J ends, which lost 4 bases and 4 bases, there was a span of 16 bases. The CDR3 extends over 16 amino acids. Germline CDR1 reads LNHDA; CDR2 reads SQIVND (reference sequence). Written as DNA, the CDR3 is TGTGCCAGTAGTAACCCCCCGACAGCTAATAATGAAAAACTGTTTTTT. Its translation is CASSNPPTANNEKLFF.

This chain uses TRBV24-1 with TRBJ2-3; tentative D call: TRBD2 (7 bases). Deletions cut 0 bases from V and 2 bases from J, with 20 bases between. CDR3 length: 19 residues. CDR1 KGHDR and CDR2 SFDVKD come from the germline V gene. The CDR3 here is CATSDLLWGGHLYTDTQYF. DNA of the CDR3: TGTGCCACCAGTGATTTGCTTTGGGGGGGACACCTGTACACAGATACGCAGTATTTT.

V is TRBV27 and J is TRBJ1-2; D not certain. CDR3 size: 14 residues. Germline CDR1 MNHEY, CDR2 SMNVEV (reference sequence). With 0 bases removed from V and 6 bases from J, the gap between germline ends came to 11 bases. The CDR3 sequence: CASSLSRDDNGYTF. The CDR3 region has the DNA TGTGCCAGCAGTTTATCCCGGGATGATAATGGCTACACCTTC.

J is TRBJ2-2 and V is TRBV5-4, with TRBD1 as a possible D gene (7 bases). This CDR3 has 16 amino acids. The germline V gene has CDR1 SGHNT and CDR2 YYREEE (reference sequence). V was trimmed by 2 bases and J by 3 bases, leaving 14 bases between them. The CDR3 sequence is CASSFGGTAYTGELFF. As DNA, the CDR3 is TGTGCCAGCAGCTTTGGGGGGACAGCCTACACCGGGGAGCTGTTTTTT.

V and J are TRBV21-1 and TRBJ1-2. TRBV21-1 is a documented pseudogene. The CDR3 has 14 amino acids. CDR3 bases: TGTGCCAGCAGCAAAGGGAGGCGGGGACGGGGCTACACCTTC. Translating it yields CASSKGRRGRGYTF.

The chain couples TRBV11-2 to TRBJ1-1, with D maybe TRBD1 (5 bases). V was trimmed by 1 base and J by 2 bases, leaving 11 bases between them. Germline CDR1 and CDR2: SGHAT and FQNNGV. The CDR3 contains 15 residues. CDR3 nucleotides: TGTGCCAGCAGCTTAGGTCATACAGGAAACACTGAAGCTTTCTTT. It encodes CASSLGHTGNTEAFF.

This clone occurred once. The chain is built from TRBV13 and TRBJ2-5; possibly TRBD1 for D (6 bases). CDR3 length: 15 amino acids. In germline, CDR1 is PRHDT, CDR2 FYEKMQ (reference sequence). Trimming cost V 4 bases and J 5 bases, with 17 bases left between them. The CDR3 loop is CASSSPGQGIETQYF. CDR3 bases: TGTGCCAGCAGCTCCCCGGGGCAGGGGATCGAGACCCAGTACTTC.

Points on this clone: The junction shows a germline mismatch at one end, possibly a read error. V gene TRBV7-7 combines with J gene TRBJ2-5, with TRBD2 identical over 9 bases. CDR1 is SSHAT, CDR2 FNYEAQ, per germline (reference sequence). CDR3 length: 18 residues. This CDR3 reads CASSLGRAGGHIWETQYF. The CDR3 DNA sequence: TGTGCTAGCAGCTTAGGTCGAGCGGGAGGTCATATATGGGAGACCCAGTACTTC.

This sequence joins TRBV7-9 and TRBJ2-1; 7 positions agree with TRBD2. Per the germline V gene, CDR1 is SEHNR and CDR2 is FQNEAQ (reference sequence). V was pared by 1 base and J by 3 bases, with 3 bases of the junction left unmatched. The CDR3 contains 15 residues. CDR3 amino acids: CASSLVAGVYNEQFF. The CDR3 nucleotides read TGTGCCAGCAGCTTAGTTGCGGGGGTCTACAATGAGCAGTTCTTC.

The CDR3 region is CASSVGLAGVTSTDTQYF. The CDR3 DNA reads as TGTGCCAGCAGCGTAGGGCTAGCGGGGGTTACTAGCACAGATACGCAGTATTTT. The gene calls are TRBV9 and TRBJ2-3; TRBD2 matches at 10 bases. J gave up 0 bases and V 0 bases, and 7 bases lay outside the gene matches. Germline CDR1 is SGDLS and CDR2 is YYNGEE. CDR3 length: 18 residues.

This chain connects TRBV11-3 to TRBJ2-5; D is unclear. V was pared by 3 bases and J by 2 bases, with 7 bases between. Germline V gene sequence: CDR1 SGHNT, CDR2 YENEEA. This CDR3 contains 13 residues. The CDR3 reads CASSLGQQETQYF. The CDR3 DNA is TGTGCCAGCAGCTTGGGCCAGCAAGAGACCCAGTACTTC. The full variable domain, rest sourced from reference TRBV11-3 and TRBJ2-5, is EAGVVQSPRYKIIEKKQPVAFWCNPISGHNTLYWYLQNLGQGPELLIRYENEEAVDDSQLPKDRFSAERLKGVDSTLKIQPAELGDSAVYLCASSLGQQETQYFGPGTRLLVL.

The chain employs TRBV6-5 and TRBJ2-3, with D possibly being TRBD2 (6 bases). The CDR3 length is 15 residues. V was pared by 5 bases and J by 3 bases, with 15 bases between. CDR1 and CDR2 (germline): MNHEY, SVGAGI. CDR3 in DNA: TGTGCCAGCAGTCCTTTGGCGGGGAGTACAGATACGCAGTATTTT. Its translation is CASSPLAGSTDTQYF.

J is TRBJ2-1 and V is TRBV27, with 7 bases identical to TRBD2. The V gene's germline CDR1 is MNHEY and CDR2 SMNVEV (reference sequence). This CDR3 has 13 residues. Trimming cost V 8 bases and J 4 bases; bases outside gene matches: 5. The CDR3 DNA reads as TGTGCCAGCGGGCTAGCGGAGTACAATGAGCAGTTCTTC. It codes for CASGLAEYNEQFF.

The rearrangement links TRBV6-7 to TRBJ1-5, with TRBD1 matching 7 bases. TRBV6-7 is an open reading frame whose function is uncertain. This CDR3 region has 13 residues. J was trimmed by 6 bases and V by 11 bases; bases with no gene match: 10. CDR3 protein: CASRGNICQPQHF. In DNA form, the CDR3 reads TGTGCCTCCAGGGGGAACATTTGTCAGCCCCAGCATTTT.

The chain couples TRBV24-1 to TRBJ1-4; 9 nucleotides match TRBD1. This CDR3 has 16 amino acids. The germline CDR1 and CDR2 sequences are KGHDR and SFDVKD. V lost 4 bases, J lost 5 bases, and 7 bases stayed unmatched. The DNA for the CDR3 is TGTGCCACCAGTGACCCCACCGGGACAGGGAATGAAAAACTGTTTTTT. This sequence encodes CATSDPTGTGNEKLFF.

This chain connects TRBV19 to TRBJ1-4; D is undetermined. CDR3 size: 15 residues. Trimming took 3 bases from V and 5 from J, leaving 13 bases between them. Germline V CDR1 and CDR2: LNHDA, SQIVND (reference sequence). CDR3 DNA sequence: TGTGCCAGTAGTATGTCGGCACAGCAAAATGAAAAACTGTTTTTT. Translated: CASSMSAQQNEKLFF.

The chain links TRBV6-5 to TRBJ1-2; D is uncertain. Per germline, CDR1 MNHEY and CDR2 SVGAGI. Trimming stripped 2 bases from V and 4 bases from J, with 11 bases between. The CDR3 contains 14 residues. The DNA of the CDR3 is TGTGCCAGCAGTTACCAAATCGCGTCCTATGGCTACACCTTC. Residues: CASSYQIASYGYTF.

This sequence joins TRBV6-5 and TRBJ1-1; D is unresolved. This CDR3 region has 13 residues. Germline CDR1 MNHEY, CDR2 SVGAGI. V was trimmed by 8 bases and J by 3 bases, leaving 13 bases between them. CDR3 in DNA: TGTGCCAGCGCGGGAGGTTGGGACACTGAAGCTTTCTTT. This encodes CASAGGWDTEAFF.

The chain combines TRBV24-1 with TRBJ1-5, with D unclear. This CDR3 has 14 amino acids. Germline V gives CDR1 KGHDR, CDR2 SFDVKD. V was shortened by 5 bases and J by 1 base, with 8 bases between the two germline ends. In DNA form, the CDR3 reads TGTGCCACCAGTGGGTACACCAGCAATCAGCCCCAGCATTTT. It is translated as CATSGYTSNQPQHF.

This clone was counted only a few times. This chain uses TRBV5-4 with TRBJ2-7; 8 bases line up with TRBD2. The ends lost 4 bases at V and 3 bases at J; junction bases unmatched: 6. Germline-derived CDR1 and CDR2 are SGHNT and YYREEE (reference sequence). The CDR3 sequence is 14 residues long. The CDR3, as DNA: TGTGCCAGCAGCGCCACCGGGACTAGCTACGAGCAGTACGTC. It yields the protein CASSATGTSYEQYV.

The gene calls are TRBV2 and TRBJ2-1, with TRBD1 as a possible D gene (6 bases). The CDR3 is 14 amino acids. The germline V gene encodes CDR1 SNHLY and CDR2 FYNNEI. V shed 6 bases and J shed 9 bases, with 18 bases lying between them. CDR3 residues: CASRPGQGLSEQFF. CDR3 coding DNA: TGTGCCAGCAGGCCCGGGCAGGGGTTGAGTGAGCAGTTCTTC.

The rearrangement uses TRBV29-1 and TRBJ2-5; 10 bases match TRBD2. The CDR3 covers 16 residues. V lost 6 bases to trimming and J lost 5 bases; unmatched junction nucleotides: 15. Germline CDR1 SQVTM, CDR2 ANQGSEA. The chain's CDR3 is CSVGGTSEGGWETQYF. The DNA for the CDR3 is TGCAGCGTCGGGGGGACTAGCGAGGGAGGATGGGAGACCCAGTACTTC. The full variable domain, with the rest looked up from reference TRBV29-1 and TRBJ2-5, is SAVISQKPSRDICQRGTSLTIQCQVDSQVTMMFWYRQQPGQSLTLIATANQGSEATYESGFVIDKFPISRPNLTFSTLTVSNMSPEDSSIYLCSVGGTSEGGWETQYFGPGTRLLVL.

This chain uses TRBV7-9 with TRBJ2-7; D possibly corresponds to TRBD1 (5 bases). The CDR3 has 16 amino acids. Trimming took 8 bases from V and 0 from J, leaving 20 bases between them. Germline V gives CDR1 SEHNR, CDR2 FQNEAQ (reference sequence). CDR3 region: CASGLKAGLSSYEQYF. The CDR3 DNA reads as TGTGCCAGCGGTCTTAAAGCAGGGTTGAGCTCCTACGAGCAGTACTTC. Filled out from reference TRBV7-9 and TRBJ2-7, the complete variable domain reads DTGVSQNPRHKITKRGQNVTFRCDPISEHNRLYWYRQTLGQGPEFLTYFQNEAQLEKSRLLSDRFSAERPKGSFSTLEIQRTEQGDSAMYLCASGLKAGLSSYEQYFGPGTRLTVT.